This T cell receptor (beta chain) emerged from a study of immune characterization of retroperitoneal liposarcoma. This CDR3 contains 14 residues. Looked up from germline, CDR1 is MNHEY and CDR2 is SVGAGI. TCRdb re-analysed the PCR reads in MiXCR, keeping a single row per CDR3 protein. The sample comprises around 12,000 distinct CDR3 sequences, roughly 29% of which are singletons, and 8.3% rests with the top ten. The source is a male donor with retroperitoneal liposarcoma. This chain joins TRBV6-5 and TRBJ2-1; no reliable D call. The end of the DNA is better explained by TRBJ2-5, so the J call may be wrong. The sequenced sample consisted of tumor tissue. The CDR3 DNA sequence: TGTGCCAGCAGTTACTCGATGATAGGAAAGACCCAGTACTTC. Translated, it gives CASSYSMIGKTQYF.